The next 26 T cell receptor beta chains were all read from a single sample in a study of Ad26.COV2.S vaccination and SARS-CoV-2 variants. Profiling relied on immunoSEQ multiplex PCR, and the TCRdb table lists in-frame clones only, not all of them. The sample lists a few hundred thousand clones, approximately 87% seen once, with less than 4% in the top ten. Treatment in this sample: 15 to 20 received Ad26.COV2.S at low or high dose, single or two shots; 5 received placebo; per-sample allocation not given. Specimens were obtained on day 63 following the first vaccine or placebo injection. The source was peripheral blood, collected in a trial of Ad26.COV2.S vaccine versus placebo. These receptors came from a person between 18 and 60 years old who received the Ad26.COV2.S COVID-19 vaccine or a placebo.

The gene calls are TRBV6-6 and TRBJ2-1, with D possibly being TRBD2 (6 bases). The V gene lost 7 bases and the J gene lost 0 bases, with 10 bases spanning the gap. Looked up from germline, CDR1 is MNHNY and CDR2 is SVGAGI (reference sequence). The CDR3 extends over 14 amino acids. CDR3 in amino acids: CASIAGSSYNEQFF. The DNA for the CDR3 is TGTGCCAGCATCGCGGGGAGCTCCTACAATGAGCAGTTCTTC.

V usage is TRBV27 and J usage is TRBJ2-2; unclear D gene. The germline CDR1 and CDR2 sequences are MNHEY and SMNVEV (reference sequence). The CDR3 covers 13 residues. Trimming took off 4 bases at V and 7 bases at J, with 10 bases between the two ends. Here the CDR3 reads CASSYQSDGELFF. In nucleotides, the CDR3 is TGTGCCAGCAGTTACCAATCGGACGGGGAGCTGTTTTTT.

The chain has TRBV5-4 and TRBJ1-3, with D uncertain. Looked up from germline, CDR1 is SGHNT and CDR2 is YYREEE (reference sequence). The CDR3 extends over 16 amino acids. Trimming shortened V by 2 bases and J by 3 bases, and 15 bases separated the two germline ends. DNA of the CDR3: TGTGCCAGCAGCTTCAGCTCAGGCACCTTTGGAAACACCATATATTTT. The encoded protein is CASSFSSGTFGNTIYF. The whole variable domain, filled in from reference TRBV5-4 and TRBJ1-3, reads ETGVTQSPTHLIKTRGQQVTLRCSSQSGHNTVSWYQQALGQGPQFIFQYYREEENGRGNFPPRFSGLQFPNYSSELNVNALELDDSALYLCASSFSSGTFGNTIYFGEGSWLTVV.

The chain combines TRBV18 with TRBJ1-2; D is possibly TRBD1 (5 bases). Germline-derived CDR1 and CDR2 are KGHSH and LQKENI. V lost 0 bases and J lost 8, with 10 bases in between. The CDR3 extends over 13 amino acids. As DNA, the CDR3 is TGTGCCAGCTCACCACCGAAGAGGGGCGGCTACACCTTC. Translation: CASSPPKRGGYTF.

In regard to this clone: This same CDR3 is encoded by further DNA sequences in the sample. The V and J genes are TRBV12-3 or TRBV12-4 and TRBJ2-7; no clear D. The length of the CDR3 is 12 residues. The ends were cut back, 5 bases at V and 0 bases at J, with 5 bases in the middle. This CDR3 reads CASSTGSYEQYF. The CDR3 DNA sequence: TGTGCCAGCAGTACGGGCTCCTACGAGCAGTACTTC.

V gene TRBV18 combines with J gene TRBJ2-1, with D perhaps TRBD1 or TRBD2 (5 bases each). Germline CDR1 reads KGHSH; CDR2 reads LQKENI. V lost 6 bases to trimming and J lost 5 bases, with 17 bases between them. The CDR3 has 15 amino acids. CDR3: CASSRRDGPNNEQFF. CDR3 DNA: TGTGCCAGCTCCCGCCGGGACGGACCTAACAATGAGCAGTTCTTC.

This clone has more than one count but fewer than ten. The rearrangement uses TRBV27 and TRBJ1-6, with a tentative D call TRBD1 (5 bases). Germline CDR1 reads MNHEY; CDR2 reads SMNVEV (reference sequence). The ends were cut back, 3 bases at V and 6 bases at J, with 9 bases in the middle. The CDR3 loop spans 14 amino acids. CDR3 nucleotide sequence: TGTGCCAGCAGTTTGGGACGAAGTAATTCACCCCTCCACTTT. Amino acids: CASSLGRSNSPLHF.

The chain has TRBV12-3 or TRBV12-4 and TRBJ1-3, with D tentatively TRBD1 (5 bases). V gave up 6 bases and J gave up 8 bases, with 11 bases separating them. The CDR3 runs 12 residues. CDR3 residues: CASSPLGDTIYF. CDR3 DNA sequence: TGTGCCAGCAGCCCCCTGGGGGACACCATATATTTT.

The chain joins TRBV4-3 to TRBJ1-6, with D tentatively TRBD1 (6 bases). V lost 4 bases to trimming and J lost 3 bases, with 13 bases between them. Germline V gene lookup returns CDR1 LGHNA and CDR2 YSLEER. The CDR3 is 16 amino acids. The CDR3 loop is CASSLSDRNYNSPLHF. In DNA, the CDR3 is TGCGCCAGCAGCCTAAGTGACAGGAACTATAATTCACCCCTCCACTTT.

The chain couples TRBV5-4 to TRBJ2-1; D may be TRBD2 (6 bases). Germline CDR1 SGHNT, CDR2 YYREEE (reference sequence). This CDR3 comprises 13 residues. Trimming took 4 bases from V and 10 from J, leaving 15 bases between them. CDR3 bases: TGTGCCAGCAGCCTAGCCGGAGGGATAGAGCAGTTCTTC. It is translated as CASSLAGGIEQFF.

The J gene is TRBJ2-3, the V gene TRBV5-1; perhaps TRBD1 as D (6 bases). Between the trimmed V and J ends, which lost 1 base and 0 bases, there was a span of 9 bases. CDR1 and CDR2 (germline): SGHRS, YFSETQ. The CDR3 has 15 residues. The CDR3 nucleotides read TGCGCCAGCAGCTTGACAGGGTCTAGCACAGATACGCAGTATTTT. Residues: CASSLTGSSTDTQYF.

Points on this clone: The same CDR3 can be traced to other DNA sequences in this sample. The chain couples TRBV9 to TRBJ1-2; D is possibly TRBD1 (5 bases). CDR1 and CDR2 (germline): SGDLS, YYNGEE. The CDR3 length is 15 residues. The germline V and J ends were trimmed by 0 bases and 0 bases, with 9 bases remaining between them. The CDR3 is CASSVGRGANYGYTF. CDR3 sequence (DNA): TGTGCCAGCAGCGTAGGGCGGGGGGCTAACTATGGCTACACCTTC.

This clone appeared a single time. The chain is built from TRBV13 and TRBJ1-2; the D gene is possibly TRBD1 (5 bases). The CDR3 runs 12 residues. CDR1 and CDR2 (germline): PRHDT, FYEKMQ (reference sequence). V lost 3 bases and J lost 11, with 13 bases in between. The CDR3 DNA reads TGTGCCAGCAGCTTTACCGGGGGAAGGTACACCTTC. Protein sequence: CASSFTGGRYTF.

In the case of this clone: A junction end diverges from the germline sequence, so it may reflect a read error. The rearrangement joins TRBV7-7 to TRBJ2-2; tentatively, D is TRBD1 (5 bases). The CDR3 runs to 16 residues. Germline V lookup: CDR1 SSHAT, CDR2 FNYEAQ (reference sequence). The CDR3 region is CASSAQGNSLVGELFF. In nucleotides, the CDR3 is TGTGCTAGCAGCGCCCAGGGTAATAGCCTCGTAGGGGAGCTGTTTTTT.

The genes are TRBV27 and TRBJ2-7, with 11 bases identical to TRBD2. Losses at the gene ends were 5 bases for V and 4 bases for J; bases not matched to a gene: 7. CDR1 MNHEY and CDR2 SMNVEV come from the germline V gene (reference sequence). The CDR3 is made up of 15 amino acids. In DNA form, the CDR3 reads TGTGCCAGCAGTCTCGTAGCGGGGGGGCAATACGAGCAGTACTTC. It translates to CASSLVAGGQYEQYF.

Only one count was recorded for this clone. V is TRBV2 and J is TRBJ2-7; TRBD1 is a possible D gene (6 bases). The V gene's germline CDR1 is SNHLY and CDR2 FYNNEI. V was pared by 5 bases and J by 0 bases, with 8 bases between. The CDR3 has 13 amino acids. This chain's CDR3 is CASSRQVSYEQYF. The CDR3 nucleotides read TGTGCCAGCAGTAGACAGGTCTCCTACGAGCAGTACTTC.

With respect to this clone: The junction and the germline gene differ at one end; a read error may be behind it. This chain connects TRBV7-9 to TRBJ1-4; 7 positions match TRBD1. Germline values: CDR1 SEHNR, CDR2 FQNEAQ (reference sequence). The CDR3 consists of 13 residues. The CDR3 spells CASSTRQGEKLFF. CDR3 nucleotides: TGTGCCAGCAGCACCCGACAGGGAGAAAAGCTGTTTTTT.

The chain uses TRBV5-1 and TRBJ2-2; 10 nucleotides match TRBD2. This CDR3 is 16 amino acids long. V was pared by 3 bases and J by 4 bases, with 6 bases of the junction left unmatched. In germline, CDR1 is SGHRS, CDR2 YFSETQ. CDR3 amino acids: CASSSAGGPRTGELFF. The DNA of the CDR3 is TGCGCCAGCAGCTCAGCGGGGGGGCCGCGCACCGGGGAGCTGTTTTTT. Looking up the rest from reference TRBV5-1 and TRBJ2-2 gives the full variable domain: KAGVTQTPRYLIKTRGQQVTLSCSPISGHRSVSWYQQTPGQGLQFLFEYFSETQRNKGNFPGRFSGRQFSNSRSEMNVSTLELGDSALYLCASSSAGGPRTGELFFGEGSRLTVL.

The sample holds one count of this clone. The CDR3 spells CAWRSYNEQFF. CDR3 nucleotides: TGTGCCTGGAGGTCCTACAATGAGCAGTTCTTC. The rearrangement uses TRBV30 and TRBJ2-1, with D uncertain. Trimming left V 3 bases short and J 1 base short, with 1 base between. CDR1 is GTSNPN, CDR2 SVGIG, per germline (reference sequence). The CDR3 runs 11 residues.

This clone came up once. The rearrangement uses TRBV28 and TRBJ1-4; D unclear. Trimming removed 6 bases at V and 3 bases at J, with 11 bases between. Germline-derived CDR1 and CDR2 are MDHEN and SYDVKM. The CDR3 totals 14 residues. The CDR3 reads CASSPVVANEKLFF. The CDR3 coding sequence is TGTGCCAGCAGCCCAGTTGTGGCTAATGAAAAACTGTTTTTT.

The chain joins TRBV19 to TRBJ1-2; 11 bases align to TRBD1. Per germline, CDR1 LNHDA and CDR2 SQIVND (reference sequence). J lost 7 bases, V lost 1 base, and 8 bases had no gene match. This CDR3 has 16 residues. The CDR3 loop reads CASSIVVDRGHRGYTF. The CDR3 DNA reads as TGTGCCAGTAGTATAGTCGTGGACAGGGGGCATCGTGGCTACACCTTC.

The chain links TRBV5-1 to TRBJ2-1, with TRBD2 identical over 12 bases. The CDR3 has 16 amino acids. Germline trimming cut 5 bases from V and 6 bases from J; bases unmatched to any gene: 9. Germline values: CDR1 SGHRS, CDR2 YFSETQ. In nucleotides, the CDR3 is TGCGCCAGCAGTCCCTTTACTAGCGGGGGGTCCAATGAGCAGTTCTTC. This gives the protein CASSPFTSGGSNEQFF.

This chain uses TRBV28 with TRBJ2-7; 9 bases are shared with TRBD1. CDR3 length: 15 residues. The germline CDR1 and CDR2 sequences are MDHEN and SYDVKM. The junction had 7 bases not matched to a gene; V was cut back by 6 bases and J by 1 base. The CDR3 DNA reads as TGTGCCAGCAGCGTAAGACAGGGGGGATCCTACGAGCAGTACTTC. It specifies CASSVRQGGSYEQYF.

The V and J genes are TRBV5-4 and TRBJ1-2; 9 bases are shared with TRBD1. The trim removed 5 bases at V and 4 bases at J, leaving 6 bases unmatched. Germline-derived CDR1 and CDR2 are SGHNT and YYREEE (reference sequence). The CDR3 contains 14 residues. The CDR3 DNA reads TGTGCCAGCAGGTTAACAGGGGGCATCTATGGCTACACCTTC. Protein product: CASRLTGGIYGYTF.

J is TRBJ1-2 and V is TRBV6-5; D ambiguous. The V gene's germline CDR1 is MNHEY and CDR2 SVGAGI. V was shortened by 2 bases and J by 2 bases, with 6 bases between the two germline ends. This CDR3 contains 13 residues. CDR3 in amino acids: CASSYGTNYGYTF. The DNA of the CDR3 is TGTGCCAGCAGTTACGGCACCAACTATGGCTACACCTTC.

The chain uses TRBV27 and TRBJ2-7; D is possibly TRBD1 or TRBD2 (5 bases each). The CDR3 is 17 residues long. Germline V gene data show CDR1 as MNHEY and CDR2 as SMNVEV (reference sequence). Deletions cut 5 bases from V and 6 bases from J, with 26 bases between. Here the CDR3 reads CASSGFAGTPERREQYF. The CDR3 nucleotides read TGTGCCAGCAGTGGATTCGCCGGGACCCCGGAGCGGCGCGAGCAGTACTTC.